This T cell receptor (beta chain) was captured in a study of PD-1 blockade in classical Hodgkin lymphoma. Assay used: immunoSEQ multiplex PCR; TCRdb lists only in-frame clones, some missing. In the table there are about 18,000 clones, 60% to 85% of which are singletons. Trimming stripped 1 base from V and 7 bases from J, with 32 bases between. Germline V gives CDR1 LNHNV, CDR2 YYDKDF (reference sequence). The CDR3 has 20 residues. Concerning this clone: Its target is not known.

The study, taken as a whole, reports: CD4+ TCR diversity rose significantly by C4D1, and CD8+ TCR diversity did not. The study found complete responders had baseline diversity similar to newly diagnosed patients. Those patients who began receiving nivolumab less than 1 year after ASCT had lower diversity, and they were excluded. Repertoire differences lack defined causes, possibly disease activity or prior therapy.

Time point meaning: cycle 4 day 1 (C4D1), after 5 to 7 weeks of nivolumab. After autologous stem cell transplantation all patients relapsed, and prior brentuximab vedotin exposure differed between cohorts. Out of thawed PBMCs, magnetic negative selection purified CD4+ T cells. The sequencing here drew on CD4+ T cells from blood, taken before the fourth cycle of nivolumab. The chain joins TRBV15 to TRBJ2-7, with D perhaps matching TRBD2 (5 bases). This TCR derives from a human donor with classical Hodgkin lymphoma. CDR3 bases: TGTGCCACCAGCAGAGGGCGTGAGGGAAGACGACCAACCTCCGCACGTGAGCAGTACTTC. Amino acid sequence: CATSRGREGRRPTSAREQYF.